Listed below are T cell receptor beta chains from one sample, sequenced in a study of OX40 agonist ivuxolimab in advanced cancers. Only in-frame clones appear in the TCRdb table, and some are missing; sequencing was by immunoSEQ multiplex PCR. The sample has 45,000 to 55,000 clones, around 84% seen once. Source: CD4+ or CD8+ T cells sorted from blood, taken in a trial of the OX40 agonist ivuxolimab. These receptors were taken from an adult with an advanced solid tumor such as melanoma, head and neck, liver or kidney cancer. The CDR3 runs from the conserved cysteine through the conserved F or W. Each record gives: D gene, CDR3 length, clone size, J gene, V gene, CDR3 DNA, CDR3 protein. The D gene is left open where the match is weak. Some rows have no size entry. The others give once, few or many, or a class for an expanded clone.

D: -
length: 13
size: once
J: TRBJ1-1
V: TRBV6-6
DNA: TGTGCCAGCAGTTACGAAAGGAACACTGAAGCTTTCTTT
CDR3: CASSYERNTEAFF

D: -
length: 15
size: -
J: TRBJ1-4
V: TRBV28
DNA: TGTGCCAGCAGTTTACAGGGCGGTGGATATGAAAAACTGTTTTTT
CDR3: CASSLQGGGYEKLFF

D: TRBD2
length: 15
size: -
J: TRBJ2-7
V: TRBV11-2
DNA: TGTGCCAGCAGCCCTCGGACTAGCGGGTTCAACGAGCAGTACTTC
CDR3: CASSPRTSGFNEQYF

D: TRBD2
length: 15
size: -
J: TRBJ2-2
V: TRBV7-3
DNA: TGTGCCAGCAGCTTAGGGACTATGAACACCGGGGAGCTGTTTTTT
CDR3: CASSLGTMNTGELFF

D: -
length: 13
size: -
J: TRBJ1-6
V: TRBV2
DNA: TGTGCCAGCTCCGGGCCCGGACCTTCACCCCTCCACTTT
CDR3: CASSGPGPSPLHF

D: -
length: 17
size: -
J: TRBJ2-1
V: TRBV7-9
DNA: TGTGCCAGCAGCTTACCCTCCGGAAGGGAAACCTACAATGAGCAGTTCTTC
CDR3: CASSLPSGRETYNEQFF

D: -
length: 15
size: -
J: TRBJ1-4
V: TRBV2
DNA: TGTGCCAGCAGTGGATCTGGGCTGAGTAGTGAAAAACTGTTTTTT
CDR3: CASSGSGLSSEKLFF

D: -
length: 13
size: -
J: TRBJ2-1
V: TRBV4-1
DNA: TGCGCGCATCGGGGAGGATTCTACAATGAGCAGTTCTTC
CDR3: CAHRGGFYNEQFF

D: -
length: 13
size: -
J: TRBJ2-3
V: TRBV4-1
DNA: TGCGCCAGCAGCCAGGGAATTACAGATACGCAGTATTTT
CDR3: CASSQGITDTQYF

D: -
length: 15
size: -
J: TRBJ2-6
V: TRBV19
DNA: TGTGCCAGTAGTATAGGGGGCTCTGGGGCCAACGTCCTGACTTTC
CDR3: CASSIGGSGANVLTF

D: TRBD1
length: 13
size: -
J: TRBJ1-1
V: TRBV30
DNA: TGTGCCTTGGACAGGGCGATGAACACTGAAGCTTTCTTT
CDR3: CALDRAMNTEAFF

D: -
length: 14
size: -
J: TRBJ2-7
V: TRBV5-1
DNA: TGCGCCAGCAGCAGCGACAGCTCCAACTACGAGCAGTACTTC
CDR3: CASSSDSSNYEQYF

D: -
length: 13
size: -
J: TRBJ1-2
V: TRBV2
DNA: TGTGCCAGCACGGAGGAAGGGGTCGACGGCTACACCTTC
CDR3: CASTEEGVDGYTF

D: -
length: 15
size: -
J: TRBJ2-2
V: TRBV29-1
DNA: TGCAGCGTTCAAGCCCATACCCTAGGGACCGGGGAGCTGTTTTTT
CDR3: CSVQAHTLGTGELFF

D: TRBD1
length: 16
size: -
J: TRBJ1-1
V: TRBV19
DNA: TGTGCCAGTACCCCAGACAGGGGCCGGGGGAACACTGAAGCTTTCTTT
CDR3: CASTPDRGRGNTEAFF

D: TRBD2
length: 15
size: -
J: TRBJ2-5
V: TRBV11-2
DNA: TGTGCCAGCAGCCCCCAGACTAGCGGGAGGGAGACCCAGTACTTC
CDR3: CASSPQTSGRETQYF

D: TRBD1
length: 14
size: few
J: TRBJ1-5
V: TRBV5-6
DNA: TGTGCCAGCAGCCAGCGGACAGGGTACCAGCCCCAGCATTTT
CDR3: CASSQRTGYQPQHF

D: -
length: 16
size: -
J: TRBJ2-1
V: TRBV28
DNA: TGTGCCAGCAGCCCTGGCAGCTTAACAGGGGCGGGGGAGCAGTTCTTC
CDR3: CASSPGSLTGAGEQFF

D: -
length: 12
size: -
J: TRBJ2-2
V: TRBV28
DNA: TGTGCCAGCATCGAGGGTGGCGGGGAGCTGTTTTTT
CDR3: CASIEGGGELFF

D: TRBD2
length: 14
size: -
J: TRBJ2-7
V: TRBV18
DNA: TGTGCCAGCTCCCTGGGGACTAGCGACTACGAGCAGTACTTC
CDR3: CASSLGTSDYEQYF

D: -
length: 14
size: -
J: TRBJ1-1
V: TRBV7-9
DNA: TGTGCCAGCACAGGGAAGATCATGAACACTGAAGCTTTCTTT
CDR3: CASTGKIMNTEAFF

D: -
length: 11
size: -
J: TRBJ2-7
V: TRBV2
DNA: TGTGCCAGCAGAGCAGAGACAGCAAAGTACTTC
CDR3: CASRAETAKYF

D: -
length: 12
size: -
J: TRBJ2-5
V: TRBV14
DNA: TGTGCCAGCAGCCATTACCAAGAGACCCAGTACTTC
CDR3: CASSHYQETQYF

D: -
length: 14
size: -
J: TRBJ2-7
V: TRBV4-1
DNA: TGCGCCAGCAGCCAAGTCCGAGGGAGCTACGAGCAGTACTTC
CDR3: CASSQVRGSYEQYF

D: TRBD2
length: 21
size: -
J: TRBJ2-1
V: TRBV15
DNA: TGTGCCACCAGCAGAGATCTGCCGGGACTAGCGGGAGGGCCCTTCTACAATGAGCAGTTCTTC
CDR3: CATSRDLPGLAGGPFYNEQFF

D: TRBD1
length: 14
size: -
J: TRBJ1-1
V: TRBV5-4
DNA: TGTGCCAGCAGCCGGGACAGGAGTAACACTGAAGCTTTCTTT
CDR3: CASSRDRSNTEAFF

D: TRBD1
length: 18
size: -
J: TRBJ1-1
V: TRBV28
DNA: TGTGCCAGCAGTCTTCGGAGCAGGGGGCTAAGGGTGAACACTGAAGCTTTCTTT
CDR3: CASSLRSRGLRVNTEAFF

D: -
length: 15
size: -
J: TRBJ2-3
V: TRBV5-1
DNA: TGCGCCAGCAGCCGAGGGGGAGTCCTAACTGATACGCAGTATTTT
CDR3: CASSRGGVLTDTQYF

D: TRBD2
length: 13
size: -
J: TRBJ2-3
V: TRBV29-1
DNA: TGCAGCGTTCGAGCGGGAGGCACAGATACGCAGTATTTT
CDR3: CSVRAGGTDTQYF

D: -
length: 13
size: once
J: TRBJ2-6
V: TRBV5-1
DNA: TGCGCCAGCAGCTCCCCCGGGTCCAACGTCCTGACTTTC
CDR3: CASSSPGSNVLTF